The 29 T cell receptor beta chains reported below all come from one sample, sequenced in a study of cytomegalovirus exposure and HLA in healthy donors. This table comes from immunoSEQ multiplex PCR, and its TCRdb copy is limited to in-frame clones, with some not included. Of about 130,000 clones listed, roughly 95% are singletons. The material sequenced was PBMCs. All receptors derive from a man in his late teens or twenties in good health and CMV-seronegative.

The V call is TRBV14, the J call TRBJ2-3; TRBD2 might be the D (5 bases). Trimming pared 0 bases from V and 4 bases from J, leaving 8 bases between. Per the germline V gene, CDR1 is SGHDN and CDR2 is FVKESK. This CDR3 spans 14 amino acids. The chain's CDR3 is CASSQDLGADTQYF. CDR3 bases: TGTGCCAGCAGCCAAGATCTCGGGGCAGATACGCAGTATTTT.

V usage is TRBV19 and J usage is TRBJ2-1, with a tentative D call TRBD2 (6 bases). V lost 4 bases and J 3 bases, leaving 13 bases between the germline ends. In germline, CDR1 is LNHDA, CDR2 SQIVND (reference sequence). This CDR3 region has 15 residues. This chain's CDR3 is CASSKGTRFYNEQFF. The CDR3 bases are TGTGCCAGTAGTAAAGGGACTCGATTCTACAATGAGCAGTTCTTC.

The gene calls are TRBV11-3 and TRBJ2-7; tentative D call: TRBD2 (5 bases). CDR3 length: 16 amino acids. The ends were cut back, 3 bases at V and 3 bases at J, with 18 bases in the middle. Germline values: CDR1 SGHNT, CDR2 YENEEA. CDR3: CASSFLRGPGSYEQYF. CDR3 sequence (DNA): TGTGCCAGCAGCTTTCTCCGTGGGCCGGGAAGCTACGAGCAGTACTTC.

The chain is built from TRBV7-2 and TRBJ2-1; D perhaps matches TRBD2 (6 bases). The germline V gene has CDR1 SGHTA and CDR2 FQGNSA. The CDR3 extends over 13 amino acids. V was shortened by 5 bases and J by 7 bases, with 12 bases between the two germline ends. The CDR3 coding sequence is TGTGCCAGCAGCCCGACTCGGGGGAATGAGCAGTTCTTC. Its translation: CASSPTRGNEQFF.

The V call is TRBV7-2, the J call TRBJ2-1; 8 bases match TRBD1. CDR3 length equals 16 residues. V lost 5 bases, J lost 1 base, and 7 bases stayed unmatched. Germline V gene sequence: CDR1 SGHTA, CDR2 FQGNSA. Written as DNA, the CDR3 is TGTGCCAGCAGCCCAAGGCAGGGGGCTTCCTACAATGAGCAGTTCTTC. Its translation is CASSPRQGASYNEQFF.

This clone showed up just once. The chain has TRBV4-3 and TRBJ2-5; D possibly corresponds to TRBD2 (5 bases). With the DNA end fitting TRBJ2-7 better, the J assignment may be wrong. From germline, CDR1 is LGHNA and CDR2 YSLEER. The CDR3 spans 14 residues. The CDR3 is CASSQDGLAYEQYF. CDR3 sequence (DNA): TGCGCCAGCAGCCAGGATGGACTGGCCTACGAGCAGTACTTC.

The V call is TRBV28, the J call TRBJ2-3; a possible D gene is TRBD1 (5 bases). The ends were cut back, 4 bases at V and 6 bases at J, with 14 bases in the middle. This CDR3 is built from 14 residues. CDR1 and CDR2 from the germline V gene are MDHEN and SYDVKM. Here the CDR3 reads CASSSPPPGDTQYF. CDR3 in DNA: TGTGCCAGCAGTTCCCCCCCGCCAGGGGATACGCAGTATTTT.

The chain is built from TRBV6-6 and TRBJ2-5, with TRBD1 matching 10 bases. V was pared by 2 bases and J by 4 bases, with 4 bases of the junction left unmatched. The CDR3 runs to 15 residues. Germline CDR1 and CDR2: MNHNY and SVGAGI (reference sequence). CDR3 coding DNA: TGTGCCAGCAGTTACGAGGGGACAGGGGCAGAGACCCAGTACTTC. Residues: CASSYEGTGAETQYF.

This clone has only one observation. The chain carries TRBV5-1 and TRBJ1-1, with D unclear. The V end lost 5 bases, the J end lost 5 bases, and 10 bases lay between the germline ends. CDR3 size: 12 residues. Germline-derived CDR1 and CDR2 are SGHRS and YFSETQ. CDR3 sequence (DNA): TGCGCCAGCAGAACTCGGGATACTGAAGCTTTCTTT. Amino acid sequence: CASRTRDTEAFF.

CDR3 in DNA: TGTGCCAGCAGTTTTCTCCGGGCAGGGGCTGGGGCCAACGTCCTGACTTTC. This gives the protein CASSFLRAGAGANVLTF. The chain has TRBV28 and TRBJ2-6, with D possibly TRBD1 on 6 matching bases. V was clipped by 3 bases and J by 2 bases, with 14 bases between them. This CDR3 has 17 residues. Germline V gene data show CDR1 as MDHEN and CDR2 as SYDVKM.

The rearrangement uses TRBV6-5 and TRBJ2-1, with D tentatively TRBD1 (6 bases). CDR1 and CDR2 from the germline V gene are MNHEY and SVGAGI. CDR3 size: 14 residues. V dropped 5 bases and J dropped 1 base, with 9 bases sitting between them. The CDR3 is CASSPDSSYNEQFF. The CDR3 DNA reads TGTGCCAGCAGTCCGGACAGTTCCTACAATGAGCAGTTCTTC.

This chain uses TRBV27 with TRBJ1-1; 7 nucleotides match TRBD1. This CDR3 has 16 amino acids. Germline CDR1 MNHEY, CDR2 SMNVEV (reference sequence). The ends lost 4 bases at V and 1 base at J; junction bases unmatched: 9. CDR3 in DNA: TGTGCCAGCAGTTACATAACCGGGACAGCGAACACTGAAGCTTTCTTT. This translates into CASSYITGTANTEAFF.

The CDR3 coding sequence is TGTGCCAGCAGTTCCCCAGGGCCTTTAAACGATGGCTACACCTTC. Its translation: CASSSPGPLNDGYTF. This chain uses TRBV28 with TRBJ1-2, with D possibly TRBD1 on 5 matching bases. The CDR3 is 15 residues long. The V end lost 4 bases, the J end lost 6 bases, and 18 bases lay between the germline ends. Germline assignment: CDR1 MDHEN and CDR2 SYDVKM.

CDR3 sequence reads: CASSSLGTGDYEQYF. CDR3 DNA: TGTGCCAGCAGTTCATTGGGGACAGGGGATTACGAGCAGTACTTC. V is TRBV27 and J is TRBJ2-7; 10 bases line up with TRBD1. Germline-derived CDR1 and CDR2 are MNHEY and SMNVEV (reference sequence). The V gene end was trimmed by 4 bases and the J gene end by 4 bases; junction bases not matched to a gene: 7. The CDR3 spans 15 residues.

Notes on this clone: Different DNA sequences within this sample yield the same CDR3. The chain links TRBV28 to TRBJ2-7; D remains unclear. The CDR3 has 13 amino acids. In germline, CDR1 is MDHEN, CDR2 SYDVKM. Trimming pared 3 bases from V and 2 bases from J, leaving 8 bases between. The CDR3 region is CASSLGTTYEQYF. The CDR3 region has the DNA TGTGCCAGCAGTTTGGGCACCACCTACGAGCAGTACTTC.

The chain couples TRBV11-1 to TRBJ2-6, with D unresolved. This CDR3 contains 15 residues. Trimming cost V 3 bases and J 0 bases, with 6 bases left between them. CDR1 SGHAT and CDR2 FQDESV come from the germline V gene (reference sequence). CDR3 residues: CASSLGSSGANVLTF. The CDR3 DNA is TGTGCCAGCAGCTTGGGCAGCTCTGGGGCCAACGTCCTGACTTTC.

CDR3 sequence reads: CASSPTKAYNEQFF. CDR3 in DNA: TGCGCCAGCAGCCCAACAAAAGCCTACAATGAGCAGTTCTTC. The chain employs TRBV4-3 and TRBJ2-1; no definite D call. This CDR3 has 14 residues. CDR1 LGHNA and CDR2 YSLEER come from the germline V gene. Trimming stripped 4 bases from V and 2 bases from J, with 9 bases between.

J is TRBJ1-2 and V is TRBV11-2; D gene ambiguous. CDR1 is SGHAT and CDR2 is FQNNGV in the germline V gene. The CDR3 contains 13 residues. V lost 4 bases, J lost 9 bases, and 15 bases lay in between. As DNA, the CDR3 is TGTGCCAGCAGCTACCCGACCACGACTAGCTACACCTTC. Translated, it gives CASSYPTTTSYTF.

The gene calls are TRBV7-2 and TRBJ2-7; 10 bases agree with TRBD2. CDR3 size: 16 residues. The junction had 4 bases not matched to a gene; V was cut back by 2 bases and J by 0 bases. CDR1 and CDR2 from the germline V gene are SGHTA and FQGNSA. The CDR3 sequence is CASSLNPSGSSYEQYF. For the CDR3, the DNA is TGTGCCAGCAGCTTAAATCCTAGCGGGAGCTCCTACGAGCAGTACTTC.

The CDR3 loop is CASSSLAGYEQFF. The CDR3 DNA reads as TGTGCCAGCAGTTCTTTAGCCGGGTATGAGCAGTTCTTC. The chain employs TRBV27 and TRBJ2-1; D gene ambiguous. The CDR3 spans 13 residues. Germline V gene data show CDR1 as MNHEY and CDR2 as SMNVEV (reference sequence). V lost 4 bases to trimming and J lost 8 bases, with 12 bases between them.

V usage is TRBV23-1 and J usage is TRBJ2-7, with 7 bases that match TRBD1. TRBV23-1 is labeled an ORF, and its function is uncertain. Germline trimming cut 7 bases from V and 2 bases from J; bases unmatched to any gene: 20. The CDR3 covers 18 residues. The CDR3 protein is CASNPTGIGVGPPYEQYF. The CDR3 DNA is TGCGCCAGCAACCCGACAGGGATAGGGGTTGGTCCCCCCTACGAGCAGTACTTC.

This chain joins TRBV7-9 and TRBJ2-7; TRBD1 aligns across 10 bases. Germline CDR1 SEHNR, CDR2 FQNEAQ (reference sequence). The junction had 11 bases not matched to a gene; V was cut back by 7 bases and J by 5 bases. The CDR3 consists of 15 residues. The CDR3: CASTLVGDRGNEQYF. CDR3 nucleotides: TGTGCCAGCACCCTCGTGGGGGACAGGGGCAACGAGCAGTACTTC.

This chain connects TRBV19 to TRBJ2-3; no definite D call. This CDR3 is 13 amino acids long. Trimming removed 3 bases from V and 1 base from J, with 5 bases in between. Germline values: CDR1 LNHDA, CDR2 SQIVND (reference sequence). The DNA of the CDR3 is TGTGCCAGTAGTATTACTGGCACAGATACGCAGTATTTT. Protein: CASSITGTDTQYF. Filled out from reference TRBV19 and TRBJ2-3, the complete variable domain reads DGGITQSPKYLFRKEGQNVTLSCEQNLNHDAMYWYRQDPGQGLRLIYYSQIVNDFQKGDIAEGYSVSREKKESFPLTVTSAQKNPTAFYLCASSITGTDTQYFGPGTRLTVL.

This sequence joins TRBV28 and TRBJ2-5; TRBD1 aligns across 7 bases. V was pared by 8 bases and J by 5 bases, with 17 bases of the junction left unmatched. This CDR3 has 16 residues. The germline V gene has CDR1 MDHEN and CDR2 SYDVKM. CDR3 bases: TGTGCCAGCCTTCCCTCCGTAGGGGGCAAGGGGGAGACCCAGTACTTC. Encoded protein: CASLPSVGGKGETQYF.

The chain joins TRBV14 to TRBJ1-1; D call uncertain. CDR3 length: 15 residues. CDR1 and CDR2 (germline): SGHDN, FVKESK. With 0 bases removed from V and 3 bases from J, the gap between germline ends came to 11 bases. CDR3 protein: CASSQENLVYTEAFF. For the CDR3, the DNA is TGTGCCAGCAGCCAAGAAAACCTAGTATACACTGAAGCTTTCTTT.

The rearrangement links TRBV7-9 to TRBJ2-7, with 12 bases fitting TRBD1. CDR1 and CDR2 from the germline V gene are SEHNR and FQNEAQ (reference sequence). With V trimmed by 3 bases and J by 7 bases, 7 bases remained unmatched. The CDR3 sequence is 15 residues long. CDR3 nucleotides: TGTGCCAGCAGCTTCCCGGGACAGGGGGCGCAAGAGCAGTACTTC. It translates to CASSFPGQGAQEQYF.

CDR3 nucleotide sequence: TGTGCCTGGAGAGCCGAAAGACTAGCGGAGCAGTTCTTC. This translates into CAWRAERLAEQFF. The V and J genes are TRBV30 and TRBJ2-1; the match to TRBD2 covers 8 bases. The CDR3 has 13 residues. With V trimmed by 3 bases and J by 10 bases, 8 bases remained unmatched. Germline values: CDR1 GTSNPN, CDR2 SVGIG (reference sequence).

This clone was seen a single time. The gene calls are TRBV7-9 and TRBJ2-5; D ambiguous. The germline gives CDR1 SEHNR, CDR2 FQNEAQ (reference sequence). V lost 5 bases to trimming and J lost 3 bases, with 4 bases between them. This CDR3 contains 11 residues. The CDR3 spells CASSDKETQYF. In DNA form, the CDR3 reads TGTGCCAGCAGCGACAAAGAGACCCAGTACTTC.

This chain joins TRBV9 and TRBJ2-7; the D gene is possibly TRBD2 (5 bases). CDR1 and CDR2 (germline): SGDLS, YYNGEE. Trimming cost V 0 bases and J 5 bases, with 9 bases left between them. The CDR3 is 13 amino acids. The CDR3, as DNA: TGTGCCAGCAGCGTAGCGGGGATAAACGAGCAGTACTTC. Its translation: CASSVAGINEQYF.